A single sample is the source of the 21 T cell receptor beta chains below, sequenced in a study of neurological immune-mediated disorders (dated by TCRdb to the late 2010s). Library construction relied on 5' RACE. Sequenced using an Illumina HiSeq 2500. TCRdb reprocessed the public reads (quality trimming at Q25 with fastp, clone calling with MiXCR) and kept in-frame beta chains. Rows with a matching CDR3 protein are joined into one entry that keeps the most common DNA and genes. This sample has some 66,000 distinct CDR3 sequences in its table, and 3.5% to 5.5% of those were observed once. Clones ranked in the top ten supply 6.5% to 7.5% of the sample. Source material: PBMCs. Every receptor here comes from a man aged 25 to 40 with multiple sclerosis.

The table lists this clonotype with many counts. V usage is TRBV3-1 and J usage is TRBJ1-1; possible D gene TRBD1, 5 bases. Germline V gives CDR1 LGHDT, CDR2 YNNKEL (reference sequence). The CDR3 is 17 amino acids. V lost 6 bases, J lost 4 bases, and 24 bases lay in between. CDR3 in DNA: TGTGCCAGCAGTGTAAGCGGTCCCAGGTTGGGGGGCACTGAAGCTTTCTTT. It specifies CASSVSGPRLGGTEAFF.

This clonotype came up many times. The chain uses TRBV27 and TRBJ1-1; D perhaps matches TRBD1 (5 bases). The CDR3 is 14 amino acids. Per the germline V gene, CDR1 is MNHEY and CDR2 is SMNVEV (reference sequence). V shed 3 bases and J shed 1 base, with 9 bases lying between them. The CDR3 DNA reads TGTGCCAGCAGTTTTTTCACAGGGAACACTGAAGCTTTCTTT. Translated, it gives CASSFFTGNTEAFF.

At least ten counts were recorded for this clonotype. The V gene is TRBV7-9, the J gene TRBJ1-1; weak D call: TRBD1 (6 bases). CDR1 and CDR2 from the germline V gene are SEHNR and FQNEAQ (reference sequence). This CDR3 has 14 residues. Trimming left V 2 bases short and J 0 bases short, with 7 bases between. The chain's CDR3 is CASSLQGMNTEAFF. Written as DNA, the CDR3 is TGTGCCAGCAGCTTACAGGGGATGAACACTGAAGCTTTCTTT.

For the CDR3, the DNA is TGCAGTGCCGGACCCTTTGTGAACACTGAAGCTTTCTTT. Protein: CSAGPFVNTEAFF. The rearrangement uses TRBV20-1 and TRBJ1-1; no clear D gene. V was shortened by 6 bases and J by 0 bases, with 11 bases between the two germline ends. The CDR3 has 13 residues. From germline, CDR1 is DFQATT and CDR2 SNEGSKA (reference sequence).

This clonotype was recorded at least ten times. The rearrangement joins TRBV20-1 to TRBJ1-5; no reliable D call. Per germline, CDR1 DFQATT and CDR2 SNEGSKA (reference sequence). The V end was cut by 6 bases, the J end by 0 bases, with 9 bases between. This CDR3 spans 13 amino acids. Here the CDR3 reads CSASKDSNQPQHF. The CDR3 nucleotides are TGCAGTGCCTCGAAGGATAGCAATCAGCCCCAGCATTTT.

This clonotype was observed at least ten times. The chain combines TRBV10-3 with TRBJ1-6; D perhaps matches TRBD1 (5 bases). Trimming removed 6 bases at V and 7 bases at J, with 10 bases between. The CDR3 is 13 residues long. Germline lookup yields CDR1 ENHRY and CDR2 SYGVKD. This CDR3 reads CAISGAMNSPLHF. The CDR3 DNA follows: TGTGCCATCAGCGGGGCGATGAATTCACCCCTCCACTTT.

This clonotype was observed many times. Written as DNA, the CDR3 is TGCAGTGCAGAGGGATGGCAGGGACAGAGGATCGACACTGAAGCTTTCTTT. Translation gives CSAEGWQGQRIDTEAFF. This chain connects TRBV20-1 to TRBJ1-1; 7 bases fit TRBD1. Germline CDR1 and CDR2: DFQATT and SNEGSKA (reference sequence). The CDR3 length is 17 residues. Trimming removed 6 bases from V and 3 bases from J; junction bases left unmatched: 19.

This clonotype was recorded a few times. Here the CDR3 reads CSASSLWTGNSNQPQHF. DNA for the CDR3: TGCAGTGCTAGTTCCCTCTGGACGGGGAATAGCAATCAGCCCCAGCATTTT. V usage is TRBV20-1 and J usage is TRBJ1-5; D is undetermined. The length of the CDR3 is 17 residues. The V and J ends lost 3 bases and 0 bases respectively, with 18 bases between them. Per germline, CDR1 DFQATT and CDR2 SNEGSKA (reference sequence).

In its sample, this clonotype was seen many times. CDR3 in amino acids: CASSHGQGYEQYF. CDR3 bases: TGTGCCAGCAGTCATGGACAGGGCTACGAGCAGTACTTC. The chain couples TRBV3-1 to TRBJ2-7; 8 bases fit TRBD1. Germline loops: CDR1 LGHDT, CDR2 YNNKEL (reference sequence). The CDR3 is 13 residues long. V gave up 6 bases and J gave up 3 bases; unmatched junction bases: 4.

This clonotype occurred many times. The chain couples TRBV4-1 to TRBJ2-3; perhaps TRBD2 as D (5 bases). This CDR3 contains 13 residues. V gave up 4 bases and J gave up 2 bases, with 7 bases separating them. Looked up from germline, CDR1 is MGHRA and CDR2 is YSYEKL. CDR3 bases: TGCGCCAGCAGCCCGGGGATCACAGATACGCAGTATTTT. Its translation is CASSPGITDTQYF.

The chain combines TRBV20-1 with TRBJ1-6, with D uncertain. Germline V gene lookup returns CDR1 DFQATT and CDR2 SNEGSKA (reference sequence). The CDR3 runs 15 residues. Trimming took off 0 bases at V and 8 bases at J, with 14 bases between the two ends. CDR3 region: CSARDMTGNDSPLHF. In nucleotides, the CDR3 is TGCAGTGCTAGAGATATGACCGGGAACGATTCACCCCTCCACTTT.

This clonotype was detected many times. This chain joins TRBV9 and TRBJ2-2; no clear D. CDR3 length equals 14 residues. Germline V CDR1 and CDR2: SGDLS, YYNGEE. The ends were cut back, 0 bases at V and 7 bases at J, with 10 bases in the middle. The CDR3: CASSVEAVNGELFF. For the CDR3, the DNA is TGTGCCAGCAGCGTAGAGGCAGTTAACGGGGAGCTGTTTTTT. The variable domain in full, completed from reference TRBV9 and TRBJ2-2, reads DSGVTQTPKHLITATGQRVTLRCSPRSGDLSVYWYQQSLDQGLQFLIQYYNGEERAKGNILERFSAQQFPDLHSELNLSSLELGDSALYFCASSVEAVNGELFFGEGSRLTVL.

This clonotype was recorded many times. CDR3 sequence (DNA): TGTGCCAGCAGTCCATTTATATTGATCCGAGTCAATGAGCAGTTCTTC. Protein product: CASSPFILIRVNEQFF. This rearrangement joins TRBV6-5 to TRBJ2-1; D is ambiguous. The CDR3 runs 16 residues. Trimming cost V 5 bases and J 6 bases, with 20 bases left between them. Germline V CDR1 and CDR2: MNHEY, SVGAGI.

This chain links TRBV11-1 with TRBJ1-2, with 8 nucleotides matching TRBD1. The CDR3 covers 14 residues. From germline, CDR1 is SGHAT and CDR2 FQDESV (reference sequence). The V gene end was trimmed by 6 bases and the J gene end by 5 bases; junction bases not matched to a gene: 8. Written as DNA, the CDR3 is TGTGCCAGCAGTCCGGACAGGGAGCTATATGGCTACACCTTC. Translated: CASSPDRELYGYTF.

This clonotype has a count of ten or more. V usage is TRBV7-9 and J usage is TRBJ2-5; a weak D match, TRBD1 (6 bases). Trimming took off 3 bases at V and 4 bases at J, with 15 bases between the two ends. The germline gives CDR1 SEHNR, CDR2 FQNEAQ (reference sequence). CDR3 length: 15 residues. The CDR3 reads CASSFWTEGRETQYF. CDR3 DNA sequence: TGTGCCAGCAGCTTTTGGACAGAGGGGAGAGAGACCCAGTACTTC.

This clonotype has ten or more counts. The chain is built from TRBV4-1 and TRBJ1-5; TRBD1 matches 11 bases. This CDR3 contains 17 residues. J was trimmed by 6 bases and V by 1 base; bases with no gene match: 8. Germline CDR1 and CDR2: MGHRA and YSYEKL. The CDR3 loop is CASSQGSGTGGGQPQHF. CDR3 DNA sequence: TGCGCCAGCAGCCAAGGGAGTGGGACAGGGGGAGGTCAGCCCCAGCATTTT.

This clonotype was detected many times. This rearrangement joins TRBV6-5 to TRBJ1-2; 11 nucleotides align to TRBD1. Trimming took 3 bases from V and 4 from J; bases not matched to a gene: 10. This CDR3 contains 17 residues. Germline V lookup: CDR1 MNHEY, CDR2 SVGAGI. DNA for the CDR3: TGTGCCAGCAGTTATATAAGGACAGGGGGCGCCGGCTATGGCTACACCTTC. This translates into CASSYIRTGGAGYGYTF.

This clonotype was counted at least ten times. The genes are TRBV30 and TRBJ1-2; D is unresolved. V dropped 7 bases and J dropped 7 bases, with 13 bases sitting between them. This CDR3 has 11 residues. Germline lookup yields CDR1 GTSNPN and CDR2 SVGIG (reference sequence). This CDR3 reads CASSRARGYTF. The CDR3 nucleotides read TGTGCCTCATCCCGTGCGCGTGGCTACACCTTC.

CDR3 bases: TGCGCCAGCAGCGATTTAGGGGGGAACCCGAGGACCGGGGAGCTGTTTTTT. Protein sequence: CASSDLGGNPRTGELFF. The V and J genes are TRBV5-1 and TRBJ2-2; D may correspond to TRBD1 or TRBD2 (6 bases each). Germline V gives CDR1 SGHRS, CDR2 YFSETQ. This CDR3 spans 17 amino acids. V lost 4 bases to trimming and J lost 5 bases, with 21 bases between them.

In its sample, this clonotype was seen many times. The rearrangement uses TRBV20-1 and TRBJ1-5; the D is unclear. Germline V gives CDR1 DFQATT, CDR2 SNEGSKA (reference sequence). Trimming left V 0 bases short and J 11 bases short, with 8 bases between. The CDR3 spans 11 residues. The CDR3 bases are TGCAGTGCTAGAGATAGTACGGCCCAGCATTTT. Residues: CSARDSTAQHF.

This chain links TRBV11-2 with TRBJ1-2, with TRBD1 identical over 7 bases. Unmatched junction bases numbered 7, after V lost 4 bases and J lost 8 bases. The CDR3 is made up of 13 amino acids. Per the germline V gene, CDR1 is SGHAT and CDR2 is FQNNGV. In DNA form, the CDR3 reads TGTGCCAGCAGCTCGACAGGGCAAGGAGGCTACACCTTC. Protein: CASSSTGQGGYTF.